The clone carrying this T cell receptor (beta chain) was seen only once. Its antigen is not identified. The entry originates in a study of T cell responses to AZD1222 COVID-19 vaccine. General study results and limits: Repertoires were obtained only post-peak T cell response.

Sequenced by immunoSEQ multiplex PCR; TCRdb stores in-frame clones only, minus some. The sample includes approximately 110,000 clones, around 92% of them seen just once. Here the sequenced sample was peripheral blood, taken on day 0 of AZD1222 vaccination. The TCR originated in an adult in good health.

The CDR3 region has the DNA TGTGCCAACGCCGGGACAGGGGGCCCGAACACTGAAGCTTTCTTT. As protein: CANAGTGGPNTEAFF. V gene TRBV3-1 (or the pseudogene TRBV3-2) combines with J gene TRBJ1-1; TRBD1 matches 12 bases. The CDR3 totals 15 residues. In germline, CDR1 is LGHDT, CDR2 YNNKEL (reference sequence). The V gene end was trimmed by 10 bases and the J gene end by 1 base; junction bases not matched to a gene: 7.